Each of the 22 T cell receptor beta chains below was sequenced from the same sample in a study of OX40 agonist ivuxolimab in advanced cancers. The protocol was immunoSEQ multiplex PCR, while the TCRdb copy is restricted to in-frame clones and leaves out a portion. The sample has about 18,000 clones, more than 65% seen once; the top ten hold roughly two fifths. The sequencing used CD4+ or CD8+ T cells sorted from blood, collected in a trial of the OX40 agonist ivuxolimab. The receptors originated from an adult with an advanced solid tumor such as melanoma, head and neck, liver or kidney cancer.

The gene calls are TRBV6-9 and TRBJ1-1; D not certain. There are 13 residues in the CDR3. Between the trimmed V and J ends, which lost 3 bases and 0 bases, there was a span of 5 bases. Germline CDR1 MNHGY, CDR2 SVAAGI. The CDR3 here is CASSYGMNTEAFF. The CDR3 coding sequence is TGTGCCAGCAGTTACGGGATGAACACTGAAGCTTTCTTT.

V and J are TRBV5-4 and TRBJ1-2; 8 positions match TRBD1. J lost 3 bases, V lost 0 bases, and 4 bases had no gene match. The CDR3 length is 15 residues. Germline CDR1 SGHNT, CDR2 YYREEE (reference sequence). CDR3 in amino acids: CASSLDIQGDYGYTF. The CDR3 bases are TGTGCCAGCAGCTTGGACATACAGGGGGACTATGGCTACACCTTC.

V and J are TRBV29-1 and TRBJ2-1, with a weak D call TRBD1 (6 bases). Germline V gene data show CDR1 as SQVTM and CDR2 as ANQGSEA. The CDR3 totals 11 residues. The ends were cut back, 3 bases at V and 6 bases at J, with 6 bases in the middle. DNA of the CDR3: TGCAGCGTTGACAGGGGCAATGAGCAGTTCTTC. Its translation is CSVDRGNEQFF.

V usage is TRBV9 and J usage is TRBJ1-5, with D uncertain. Germline V lookup: CDR1 SGDLS, CDR2 YYNGEE. This CDR3 spans 14 amino acids. V was shortened by 3 bases and J by 2 bases, with 9 bases between the two germline ends. CDR3 coding DNA: TGTGCCAGCAGCGCCCAGTGGGGCAATCAGCCCCAGCATTTT. This codes for CASSAQWGNQPQHF.

This chain connects TRBV6-5 to TRBJ1-5; 10 bases match TRBD1. The CDR3 covers 15 residues. With V trimmed by 5 bases and J by 1 base, 2 bases remained unmatched. Germline CDR1 reads MNHEY; CDR2 reads SVGAGI. Here the CDR3 DNA reads TGTGCCAGCAGTCGACAGGGGGCAAGCAATCAGCCCCAGCATTTT. Protein sequence: CASSRQGASNQPQHF.

This sequence joins TRBV7-7 and TRBJ2-5; either TRBD1 or TRBD2 may supply D (6 bases each). This CDR3 comprises 16 residues. With 5 bases removed from V and 2 bases from J, the gap between germline ends came to 18 bases. Per germline, CDR1 SSHAT and CDR2 FNYEAQ (reference sequence). The CDR3 nucleotides read TGTGCCAGCAGCCCAATGGGGGGCAGAATTCAAGAGACCCAGTACTTC. This encodes CASSPMGGRIQETQYF.

A note on this clone: A much larger clone lies one base from this, so it may be a read error. The rearrangement joins TRBV11-2 to TRBJ2-7; D is perhaps TRBD2 (5 bases). Germline CDR1 SGHAT, CDR2 FQNNGV. This CDR3 has 15 amino acids. CDR3 bases: TGTGCCGGCAGCTTAGCGCCCGGGCCAGCATACGAGCAGTACTTC. It encodes CAGSLAPGPAYEQYF.

The V call is TRBV15, the J call TRBJ2-1; D is unclear. Trimming removed 2 bases from V and 10 bases from J, with 9 bases in between. Germline values: CDR1 LNHNV, CDR2 YYDKDF (reference sequence). This CDR3 region has 12 residues. Here the CDR3 reads CATSRSGTEQFF. For the CDR3, the DNA is TGTGCCACCAGCAGATCCGGAACCGAGCAGTTCTTC.

The chain joins TRBV4-3 to TRBJ2-3; no clear D. Germline V lookup: CDR1 LGHNA, CDR2 YSLEER. V gave up 4 bases and J gave up 1 base, with 9 bases separating them. This CDR3 contains 14 residues. The CDR3, as DNA: TGCGCCAGCAGCCCGCTTGGTGGCACAGATACGCAGTATTTT. Translating gives CASSPLGGTDTQYF.

The chain is built from TRBV14 and TRBJ2-4; possibly TRBD1 or TRBD2 for D (5 bases each). This CDR3 contains 17 residues. V was shortened by 1 base and J by 0 bases, with 13 bases between the two germline ends. CDR1 is SGHDN, CDR2 FVKESK, per germline. Written as DNA, the CDR3 is TGTGCCAGCAGCCAAGTTGGTGGGGGAGTAGCCAAAAACATTCAGTACTTC. Protein sequence: CASSQVGGGVAKNIQYF.

To note about this clone: Other DNA sequences of this sample code for an identical CDR3. This chain connects TRBV9 to TRBJ1-3, with a possible D match to TRBD1 (6 bases). Deletions cut 4 bases from V and 0 bases from J, with 11 bases between. This CDR3 is built from 15 residues. Germline V gene sequence: CDR1 SGDLS, CDR2 YYNGEE. In DNA form, the CDR3 reads TGTGCCAGCAGCCCCGGACAGAGCTCTGGAAACACCATATATTTT. It codes for CASSPGQSSGNTIYF.

This chain links TRBV28 with TRBJ1-5; D unresolved. The CDR3 is 14 residues long. Germline V gene sequence: CDR1 MDHEN, CDR2 SYDVKM. Trimming left V 3 bases short and J 0 bases short, with 6 bases between. The CDR3 loop reads CASSLGTSNQPQHF. CDR3 sequence (DNA): TGTGCCAGCAGTTTGGGAACTAGCAATCAGCCCCAGCATTTT.

The CDR3 is CASSILPTGNYGYTF. The CDR3 region has the DNA TGTGCCAGTAGTATCCTACCGACAGGGAACTATGGCTACACCTTC. The rearrangement uses TRBV19 and TRBJ1-2; 7 bases line up with TRBD1. Germline-derived CDR1 and CDR2 are LNHDA and SQIVND (reference sequence). J lost 2 bases, V lost 3 bases, and 6 bases had no gene match. The CDR3 is made up of 15 amino acids.

The chain is built from TRBV7-2 and TRBJ2-7; TRBD2 matches 15 bases. Looked up from germline, CDR1 is SGHTA and CDR2 is FQGNSA. The CDR3 sequence is 16 residues long. V trimming: 5 bases; J trimming: 5 bases; junction bases outside the gene matches: 7. The CDR3 DNA follows: TGTGCCAGCAGCCCCGGGACTAGCGGGGGGTTCGACGAGCAGTACTTC. Protein: CASSPGTSGGFDEQYF. Supplemented by reference TRBV7-2 and TRBJ2-7, the full variable domain reads GAGVSQSPSNKVTEKGKDVELRCDPISGHTALYWYRQSLGQGLEFLIYFQGNSAPDKSGLPSDRFSAERTGGSVSTLTIQRTQQEDSAVYLCASSPGTSGGFDEQYFGPGTRLTVT.

The gene calls are TRBV11-2 and TRBJ1-4; TRBD1 might be the D (5 bases). The CDR3 runs 14 residues. V shed 1 base and J shed 8 bases, with 11 bases lying between them. Germline CDR1 SGHAT, CDR2 FQNNGV. As DNA, the CDR3 is TGTGCCAGCAGCTTAGGCCAGGGAGGGGAAAAACTGTTTTTT. The encoded protein is CASSLGQGGEKLFF.

The CDR3 DNA reads TGTGCCAGCAGTTTATCGTCCGTTTTCACTGAAGCTTTCTTT. It codes for CASSLSSVFTEAFF. This chain uses TRBV27 with TRBJ1-1; D remains ambiguous. This CDR3 spans 14 amino acids. V lost 0 bases to trimming and J lost 4 bases, with 9 bases between them. Germline CDR1 reads MNHEY; CDR2 reads SMNVEV (reference sequence).

A remark on this clone: At one end, the junction sequence differs from germline, possibly due to a read error. The V and J genes are TRBV4-2 and TRBJ1-4; 9 positions agree with TRBD1. CDR3 length: 17 amino acids. Germline CDR1 and CDR2: LGHNA and YNFKEQ. CDR3 sequence reads: CAGSQEGQGLIAEKLFF. The CDR3 bases are TGTGCCGGCAGCCAAGAGGGACAGGGACTGATCGCTGAAAAACTGTTTTTT.

The V call is TRBV30, the J call TRBJ1-1; TRBD1 agrees at 7 bases. CDR1 is GTSNPN, CDR2 SVGIG, per germline (reference sequence). Unmatched junction bases numbered 2, after V lost 3 bases and J lost 1 base. This CDR3 is 13 amino acids long. As DNA, the CDR3 is TGTGCCTGGAGCCGGACAGGGAACACTGAAGCTTTCTTT. This codes for CAWSRTGNTEAFF.

This chain uses TRBV7-2 with TRBJ2-2, with 8 bases identical to TRBD1. CDR1 and CDR2 from the germline V gene are SGHTA and FQGNSA. Trimming took 6 bases from V and 6 from J; bases not matched to a gene: 6. The CDR3 loop spans 14 amino acids. This chain's CDR3 is CASSWGQVAGELFF. The CDR3 DNA follows: TGTGCCAGCAGTTGGGGACAGGTAGCCGGGGAGCTGTTTTTT. Using reference TRBV7-2 and TRBJ2-2 for the parts outside the CDR3, the full variable domain is GAGVSQSPSNKVTEKGKDVELRCDPISGHTALYWYRQSLGQGLEFLIYFQGNSAPDKSGLPSDRFSAERTGGSVSTLTIQRTQQEDSAVYLCASSWGQVAGELFFGEGSRLTVL.

The CDR3 reads CASSIGGLTEAFF. As DNA, the CDR3 is TGTGCCAGTAGTATAGGGGGGCTCACTGAAGCTTTCTTT. This chain joins TRBV19 and TRBJ1-1; tentative D call: TRBD1 (6 bases). Germline V lookup: CDR1 LNHDA, CDR2 SQIVND (reference sequence). V was pared by 1 base and J by 4 bases, with 7 bases between. The CDR3 is made up of 13 amino acids.

Remarks on this clone: The same CDR3 also results from other DNA sequences found in this sample. This rearrangement joins TRBV9 to TRBJ2-1, with 12 positions matching TRBD1. The CDR3 runs to 17 residues. The germline CDR1 and CDR2 sequences are SGDLS and YYNGEE. Trimming cost V 2 bases and J 8 bases; bases outside gene matches: 11. The CDR3 spells CASSVGAGTGGGDEQFF. The CDR3 bases are TGTGCCAGCAGCGTCGGGGCCGGGACAGGGGGCGGGGATGAGCAGTTCTTC.

The gene calls are TRBV11-2 and TRBJ1-1; D might be TRBD1 (6 bases). The CDR3 covers 13 residues. V lost 3 bases and J 1 base, leaving 6 bases between the germline ends. The germline CDR1 and CDR2 sequences are SGHAT and FQNNGV. CDR3 region: CASSLGQNTEAFF. CDR3 DNA: TGTGCCAGCAGCTTGGGACAGAACACTGAAGCTTTCTTT.